This T cell receptor beta chain was sequenced in a study of shared clonotypes between healthy human individuals. In the study overall: Three plates each covered CD4 naive and memory; CD8 naive two, CD8 memory one.

On this clone: Antigen specificity is unknown.

The study, taken as a whole, reports: Compared with clonotypes that all four donors shared, non-shared clonotypes had lower generation probabilities.

V was shortened by 6 bases and J by 10 bases, with 7 bases between the two germline ends. The CDR3 extends over 10 amino acids. The germline V gene has CDR1 MNHNS and CDR2 SASEGT. Once extracted for a subset, genomic DNA was divided evenly among several immunoSEQ plates. Clones were read by immunoSEQ multiplex PCR, and TCRdb kept only the in-frame ones, dropping some. The sample carries about 680,000 clones, 92% recorded once. Terminally differentiated effector memory CD45RA+ cells were excluded by CCR7 positive selection of CD45RO-negative cells. The origin of this receptor is a man under 40 in good health. The rearrangement joins TRBV6-1 to TRBJ2-1; D is perhaps TRBD2 (6 bases). Sequencing was performed on naive CD8+ T cells sorted from blood. The chain's CDR3 is CASRAGEQFF. The CDR3 coding sequence is TGTGCCAGCAGGGCGGGGGAGCAGTTCTTC.